This entry concerns a single T cell receptor beta chain. The V gene lost 4 bases and the J gene lost 0 bases, with 19 bases spanning the gap. The CDR3 length is 18 residues. Germline values: CDR1 MNHNS, CDR2 SASEGT. The data originate from a study of control samples from healthy donors and cancer patients. Profiled with immunoSEQ multiplex PCR; TCRdb holds only in-frame clones, not every one. The repertoire holds approximately 140,000 clones, with roughly 93% as singletons. The receptor's source is a man aged 18 to 35 in good health. The sample was blood. The chain recombines TRBV6-1 with TRBJ2-1, with D perhaps given as TRBD1 or TRBD2 (5 bases each). The CDR3 is CASSVVAGTISSYNEQFF. CDR3 nucleotide sequence: TGTGCCAGCAGTGTAGTGGCAGGGACGATAAGCTCCTACAATGAGCAGTTCTTC.